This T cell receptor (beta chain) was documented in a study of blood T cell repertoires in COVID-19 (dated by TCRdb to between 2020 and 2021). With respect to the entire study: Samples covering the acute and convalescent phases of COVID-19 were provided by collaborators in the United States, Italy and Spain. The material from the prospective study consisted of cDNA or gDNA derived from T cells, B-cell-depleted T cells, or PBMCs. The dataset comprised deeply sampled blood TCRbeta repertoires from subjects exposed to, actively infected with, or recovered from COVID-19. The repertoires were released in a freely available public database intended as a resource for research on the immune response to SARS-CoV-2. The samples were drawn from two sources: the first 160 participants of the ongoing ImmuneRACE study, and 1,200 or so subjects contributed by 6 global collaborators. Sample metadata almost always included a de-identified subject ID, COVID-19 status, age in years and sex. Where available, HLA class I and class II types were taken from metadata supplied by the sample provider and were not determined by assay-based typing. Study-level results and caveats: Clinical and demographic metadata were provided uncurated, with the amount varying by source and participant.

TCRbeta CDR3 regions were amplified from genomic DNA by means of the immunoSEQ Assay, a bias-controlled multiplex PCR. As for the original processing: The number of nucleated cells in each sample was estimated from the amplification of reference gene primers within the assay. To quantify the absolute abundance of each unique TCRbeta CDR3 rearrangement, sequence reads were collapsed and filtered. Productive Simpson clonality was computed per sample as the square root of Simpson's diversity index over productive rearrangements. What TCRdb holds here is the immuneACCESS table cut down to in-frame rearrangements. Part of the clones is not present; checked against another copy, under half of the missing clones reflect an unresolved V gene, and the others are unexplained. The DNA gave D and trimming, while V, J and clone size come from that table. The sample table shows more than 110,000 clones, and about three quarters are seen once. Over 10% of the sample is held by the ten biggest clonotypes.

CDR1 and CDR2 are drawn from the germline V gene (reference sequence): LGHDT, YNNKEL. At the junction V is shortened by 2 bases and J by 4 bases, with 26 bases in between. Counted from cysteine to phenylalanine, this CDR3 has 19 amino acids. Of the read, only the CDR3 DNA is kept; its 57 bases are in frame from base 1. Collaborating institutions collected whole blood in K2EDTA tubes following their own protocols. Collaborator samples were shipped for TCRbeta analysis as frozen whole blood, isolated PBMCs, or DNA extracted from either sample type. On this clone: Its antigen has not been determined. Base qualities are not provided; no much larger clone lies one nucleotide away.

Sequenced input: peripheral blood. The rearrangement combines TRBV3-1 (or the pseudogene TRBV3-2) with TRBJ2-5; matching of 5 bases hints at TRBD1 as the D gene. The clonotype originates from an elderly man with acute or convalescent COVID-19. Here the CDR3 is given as CASSQRVVGVQNKRETQYF. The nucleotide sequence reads TGTGCCAGCAGCCAAAGGGTCGTAGGGGTACAGAATAAACGAGAGACCCAGTACTTC.